Listed below are T cell receptor beta chains from one sample, sequenced in a study of blood T cell repertoires in COVID-19. This table comes from immunoSEQ multiplex PCR, and its TCRdb copy is limited to in-frame clones, with some not included. The sample consists of about 230,000 clones, roughly 84% of them appearing once. The sequenced material came from peripheral blood. These receptors were taken from a man between 45 and 60 years old with active or convalescent COVID-19. CDR3s include the opening cysteine and the closing phenylalanine or tryptophan. Clone size is stated in some rows and not others, as once, few, many or a class when expanded.

v_gene	j_gene	abundance	CDR3aa
TRBV7-2	TRBJ1-6	few	CASSLAPGAMDSPLHF
TRBV28	TRBJ1-6	-	CASRTGGNSPLHF
TRBV24-1	TRBJ2-5	few	CATSDNSGGDQETQYF
TRBV6-5	TRBJ2-5	-	CASSMQDRGGETQYF
TRBV2	TRBJ2-5	once	CASSELGTSGGGETQYF
TRBV19	TRBJ1-1	few	CASTRQGGTEAFF
TRBV24-1	TRBJ2-1	once	CATSDSPGAGEQFF
TRBV5-1	TRBJ1-1	-	CASSLSGAEGTEAFF
TRBV29-1	TRBJ1-2	few	CSVEVWGGQYGYTF
TRBV6-2/TRBV6-3	TRBJ1-5	-	CASSYLPEGNGNQPQHF
TRBV27	TRBJ2-3	-	CASNGGYSTDTQYF
TRBV2	TRBJ2-3	few	CASKGTNTDTQYF
TRBV7-3	TRBJ2-5	-	CASTSGLAEQETQYF
TRBV3-1/TRBV3-2	TRBJ2-6	-	CASSPLLRGANVLTF
TRBV7-9	TRBJ2-7	-	CASSWTGLNYEQYF
TRBV5-1	TRBJ2-3	-	CASSPGLAGGPGTDTQYF
TRBV5-1	TRBJ2-5	-	CASSPLAGGRETQYF
TRBV3-1/TRBV3-2	TRBJ2-3	-	CASSGDSPDTQYF
TRBV10-1	TRBJ1-5	-	CASSARWGDLYSNQPQHF
TRBV7-9	TRBJ1-1	-	CASSRGGTVNTEAFF
TRBV5-1	TRBJ2-2	-	CASSLVPGGRTGELFF
TRBV10-3	TRBJ1-1	-	CAISDRGTGTEAFF
TRBV24-1	TRBJ2-1	many	CATSDPHLAGKGNEQFF
TRBV30	TRBJ2-7	-	CACHGTVSYEQYF
TRBV12-3/TRBV12-4	TRBJ2-7	medium-sized	CASSFVRTDEQYF
TRBV4-1	TRBJ1-4	-	CASSQGQLTEKLFF
TRBV27	TRBJ2-5	-	CATQAGIQETQYF
TRBV18	TRBJ1-1	-	CASSPAGPNTEAFF
TRBV12-5	TRBJ2-5	-	CASGFEGETQYF
TRBV2	TRBJ2-1	-	CASTVTSEQFF
TRBV6-5	TRBJ2-2	few	CAGTGLGIGELFF
TRBV3-1/TRBV3-2	TRBJ2-7	few	CASSHQAYEQYF
TRBV19	TRBJ1-1	-	CASNGQGRIEAFF
TRBV3-1/TRBV3-2	TRBJ1-1	-	CASSPGFTEAFF
TRBV11-2	TRBJ1-4	-	CASSLGTGGADEKLFF
TRBV6-6	TRBJ2-3	-	CASSLFSQGGNTQYF
TRBV19	TRBJ1-4	-	CASSIRQGGEKLFF
TRBV4-1	TRBJ2-3	-	CASSQGPPGGSTDTQYF
TRBV19	TRBJ2-7	-	CASSPDRDRHYEQYF
TRBV7-8	TRBJ2-7	-	CASRPLQRGDPYEQYF
TRBV19	TRBJ2-1	-	CASSPPGTAYNEQFF
TRBV28	TRBJ1-5	once	CASQWMRATQHF
TRBV6-1	TRBJ1-5	-	CASSETRGGNQPQHF
TRBV10-3	TRBJ1-3	-	CAISDPGKSSGNTIYF
TRBV5-5	TRBJ1-2	-	CASSLDGRPQGASTFYGYTF
TRBV6-1	TRBJ1-3	-	CASSEQGAGNTIYF
TRBV30	TRBJ2-7	-	CAWSTSPGGWYEQYF
TRBV6-6	TRBJ1-5	-	CASSYSGEQPQHF
TRBV11-1	TRBJ1-1	-	CASSLFSYGSTEAFF
TRBV5-8	TRBJ2-3	few	CASRRRTGPSTDTQYF